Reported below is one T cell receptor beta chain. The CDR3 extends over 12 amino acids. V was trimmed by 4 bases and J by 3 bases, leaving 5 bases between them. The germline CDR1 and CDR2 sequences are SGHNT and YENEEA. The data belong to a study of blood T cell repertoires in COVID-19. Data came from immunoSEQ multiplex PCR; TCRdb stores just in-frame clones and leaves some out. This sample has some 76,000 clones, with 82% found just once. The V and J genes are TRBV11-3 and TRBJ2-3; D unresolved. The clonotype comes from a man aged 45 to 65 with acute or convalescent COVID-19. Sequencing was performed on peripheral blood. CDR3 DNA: TGTGCCAGCAGCTACAGAACAGATACGCAGTATTTT. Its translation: CASSYRTDTQYF.